These 14 T cell receptor beta chains were sequenced from one sample in a study of blood T cells in healthy people across ages. Then a second PCR, running roughly 7 to 11 cycles, was carried out with a sample-barcoded 5' primer and a J-beta primer mix. MiXCR, applied by TCRdb to the 5' RACE reads, yields one record per CDR3 protein. The sample lists 1.5 million to 2 million distinct CDR3 sequences; about 28% were seen once. The specimen sequenced was blood. These receptor sequences come from a woman aged 25 to 39 in good health.

The sample holds many counts of this clonotype. The V gene is TRBV27, the J gene TRBJ2-7; D not resolved. Germline CDR1 reads MNHEY; CDR2 reads SMNVEV (reference sequence). Between the trimmed V and J ends, which lost 3 bases and 1 base, there was a span of 7 bases. This CDR3 has 13 amino acids. The CDR3 nucleotides are TGTGCCAGCAGTTTTTCTCTTTCCTACGAGCAGTACTTC. This sequence encodes CASSFSLSYEQYF.

Comments on this clonotype: A read error may account for a junction end that differs from germline. This chain connects TRBV19 to TRBJ1-5, with D possibly matching TRBD1 (5 bases). The germline V gene encodes CDR1 LNHDA and CDR2 SQIVND (reference sequence). The CDR3 has 14 residues. In DNA, the CDR3 is TGTGCCGGTAGAACACAGGCGGACGTAAGGCCCCAGCATTTT. Translating it yields CAGRTQADVRPQHF.

This clonotype has only a few counts. The J gene is TRBJ1-1, the V gene TRBV12-3 or TRBV12-4; D call uncertain. V was trimmed by 4 bases and J by 3 bases, leaving 6 bases between them. The CDR3 is 12 amino acids. The CDR3 sequence is CASSSDHTEAFF. CDR3 sequence (DNA): TGTGCCAGCAGTTCCGATCACACTGAAGCTTTCTTT.

This clonotype was seen many times. This chain connects TRBV6-5 to TRBJ2-1; weak D call: TRBD1 (5 bases). This CDR3 spans 14 amino acids. V was trimmed by 5 bases and J by 0 bases, leaving 8 bases between them. Germline CDR1 reads MNHEY; CDR2 reads SVGAGI. DNA of the CDR3: TGTGCCAGCAGTAGGACACGCTCCTACAATGAGCAGTTCTTC. Translation: CASSRTRSYNEQFF.

About this clonotype itself: A much more abundant neighbour one base away suggests this may be a read error. CDR3 sequence: CASGSLGYTF. Here the CDR3 DNA reads TGTGCCAGCGGCTCCCTGGGCTACACCTTC. The chain recombines TRBV7-9 with TRBJ1-2; D ambiguous. Deletions cut 8 bases from V and 8 bases from J, with 9 bases between. Germline CDR1 reads SEHNR; CDR2 reads FQNEAQ (reference sequence). The length of the CDR3 is 10 residues.

About this clonotype: This may come from a read error, since a much larger clone is one base off. The missing conserved phenylalanine or tryptophan at the end of this CDR3 makes a read error likely. The gene calls are TRBV15 and TRBJ2-4, with 7 bases aligning to TRBD1. The CDR3 spans 14 residues. Germline V gene sequence: CDR1 LNHNV, CDR2 YYDKDF (reference sequence). V dropped 5 bases and J dropped 13; count of bases not matched to a gene: 14. The CDR3 nucleotides are TGTGCCACCAGCGACCGGGACAGCGCCCCAGGGCAGTACTGC. This sequence encodes CATSDRDSAPGQYC.

This clonotype was counted only a few times. The chain combines TRBV12-3 or TRBV12-4 with TRBJ2-5, with D unclear. The better agreement between TRBJ2-7 and the DNA end casts doubt on the J call. The CDR3 length is 12 residues. The CDR3 here is CASSLVRREQYF. The CDR3 coding sequence is TGTGCCAGCAGTTTAGTCCGGCGCGAGCAGTACTTC.

The chain joins TRBV7-9 to TRBJ2-1, with 7 bases identical to TRBD2. The CDR3 covers 15 residues. Germline CDR1 and CDR2: SEHNR and FQNEAQ (reference sequence). The trim removed 7 bases at V and 5 bases at J, leaving 11 bases unmatched. CDR3 coding DNA: TGTGCCAGCAACACACTGGGGCTAGCGGACAATGAGCAGTTCTTC. This sequence encodes CASNTLGLADNEQFF.

The chain carries TRBV5-1 and TRBJ2-1, with D possibly being TRBD1 or TRBD2 (5 bases each). The germline gives CDR1 SGHRS, CDR2 YFSETQ. This CDR3 region has 14 residues. The germline V and J ends were trimmed by 2 bases and 4 bases, with 10 bases remaining between them. CDR3 DNA sequence: TGCGCCAGCAGCTTCGGGGACGTGTACAATGAGCAGTTCTTC. It specifies CASSFGDVYNEQFF.

V is TRBV4-1 and J is TRBJ1-6, with D unresolved. Deletions cut 5 bases from V and 4 bases from J, with 15 bases between. The CDR3 has 16 residues. The germline V gene encodes CDR1 MGHRA and CDR2 YSYEKL. The CDR3 spells CASSDKPGAYNSPLHF. The CDR3 bases are TGCGCCAGCAGCGATAAGCCGGGAGCTTATAATTCACCCCTCCACTTT.

There are a few counts of this clonotype. The chain has TRBV20-1 and TRBJ2-5; TRBD1 matches at 9 bases. CDR3 length equals 13 residues. The V segment lost 6 bases and the J segment 6 bases; nucleotides outside the gene matches: 8. Per germline, CDR1 DFQATT and CDR2 SNEGSKA (reference sequence). The CDR3 protein is CSAPRDRVKTQYF. In DNA, the CDR3 is TGCAGTGCGCCCCGGGACAGGGTCAAGACCCAGTACTTC.

V usage is TRBV5-5 and J usage is TRBJ2-7; D call uncertain. With the DNA end fitting TRBJ2-5 better, the J assignment may be wrong. From germline, CDR1 is SGHKS and CDR2 YYEKEE (reference sequence). The CDR3 spans 14 residues. CDR3 residues: CASSLGVGPGTQYF. In nucleotides, the CDR3 is TGTGCCAGCAGCTTGGGGGTGGGTCCGGGGACCCAGTACTTC.

The gene calls are TRBV20-1 and TRBJ1-2; 8 bases are shared with TRBD1. CDR1 DFQATT and CDR2 SNEGSKA come from the germline V gene (reference sequence). The CDR3 consists of 12 residues. With V trimmed by 4 bases and J by 11 bases, 9 bases remained unmatched. CDR3 loop: CSATGQVAKYTF. In nucleotides, the CDR3 is TGCAGTGCTACGGGACAGGTGGCTAAGTACACCTTC.

Many counts were recorded for this clonotype. The V call is TRBV5-1, the J call TRBJ1-2; D is possibly TRBD1 (6 bases). V dropped 4 bases and J dropped 4 bases, with 11 bases sitting between them. The germline V gene encodes CDR1 SGHRS and CDR2 YFSETQ. The CDR3 has 13 residues. CDR3 sequence reads: CASSPGAAYGYTF. As DNA, the CDR3 is TGCGCCAGCAGCCCAGGGGCCGCCTATGGCTACACCTTC.